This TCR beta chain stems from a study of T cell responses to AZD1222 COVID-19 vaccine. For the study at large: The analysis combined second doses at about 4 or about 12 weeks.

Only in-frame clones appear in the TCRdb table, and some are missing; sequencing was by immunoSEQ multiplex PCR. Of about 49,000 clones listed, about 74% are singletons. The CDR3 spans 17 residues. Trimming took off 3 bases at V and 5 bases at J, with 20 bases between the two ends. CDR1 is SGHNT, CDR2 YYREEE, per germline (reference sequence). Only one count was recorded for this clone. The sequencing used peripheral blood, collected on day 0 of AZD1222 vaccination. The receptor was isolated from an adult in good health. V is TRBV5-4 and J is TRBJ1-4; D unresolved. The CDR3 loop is CASSSRSDSTGNEKLFF. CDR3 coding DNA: TGTGCCAGCAGCTCTCGATCGGACTCGACGGGAAATGAAAAACTGTTTTTT.